A single sample gave rise to the 14 T cell receptor beta chains below, sequenced in a study of shared clonotypes between healthy human individuals. Positive CCR7 selection of CD45RO-negative cells yielded the naive CD8 cells, and terminally differentiated effector memory CD45RA+ cells were excluded. Clones were read by immunoSEQ multiplex PCR, and TCRdb kept only the in-frame ones, dropping some. There are under 1 million clones in the sample; 96% occur only once, and about 0.22% lies in the top ten. The specimen sequenced was naive CD8+ T cells sorted from blood. The source is a man aged 25 to 40 in good health.

The chain employs TRBV7-9 and TRBJ2-1; perhaps TRBD1 as D (5 bases). Germline-derived CDR1 and CDR2 are SEHNR and FQNEAQ (reference sequence). The germline V and J ends were trimmed by 3 bases and 9 bases, with 15 bases remaining between them. This CDR3 has 14 amino acids. The CDR3 sequence is CASSFSVAQGEQFF. The CDR3 region has the DNA TGTGCCAGCAGCTTTAGTGTGGCGCAGGGTGAGCAGTTCTTC.

This chain links TRBV5-5 with TRBJ2-2, with TRBD2 matching 11 bases. The V gene's germline CDR1 is SGHKS and CDR2 YYEKEE (reference sequence). With V trimmed by 0 bases and J by 0 bases, 7 bases remained unmatched. The CDR3 has 19 residues. The CDR3 DNA reads TGTGCCAGCAGCTTGGGATGGACTAGCGGGCGAACGAACACCGGGGAGCTGTTTTTT. It is translated as CASSLGWTSGRTNTGELFF. Full variable domain (rest looked up from reference TRBV5-5 and TRBJ2-2): DAGVTQSPTHLIKTRGQQVTLRCSPISGHKSVSWYQQVLGQGPQFIFQYYEKEERGRGNFPDRFSARQFPNYSSELNVNALLLGDSALYLCASSLGWTSGRTNTGELFFGEGSRLTVL.

This clone was observed once. The chain recombines TRBV27 with TRBJ2-1; unclear D gene. Trimming stripped 5 bases from V and 0 bases from J, with 17 bases between. CDR1 is MNHEY and CDR2 is SMNVEV in the germline V gene (reference sequence). There are 17 residues in the CDR3. DNA of the CDR3: TGTGCCAGCAGTCCTACCACGCTAGGGCCCTCCTACAATGAGCAGTTCTTC. Protein sequence: CASSPTTLGPSYNEQFF.

The rearrangement links TRBV15 to TRBJ2-7; 9 nucleotides align to TRBD1. The junction had 11 bases not matched to a gene; V was cut back by 4 bases and J by 4 bases. The CDR3 length is 16 residues. Germline-derived CDR1 and CDR2 are LNHNV and YYDKDF (reference sequence). The CDR3 DNA reads TGTGCCACCAGCACCAGGACAGGGGCCACGTCGTACGAGCAGTACTTC. Translated, it gives CATSTRTGATSYEQYF.

V and J are TRBV9 and TRBJ1-1; no reliable D call. The germline V and J ends were trimmed by 0 bases and 7 bases, with 10 bases remaining between them. Germline assignment: CDR1 SGDLS and CDR2 YYNGEE. The CDR3 totals 13 residues. DNA for the CDR3: TGTGCCAGCAGCGTAGGGGTGTTAAGTGAAGCTTTCTTT. This sequence encodes CASSVGVLSEAFF.

This clone was detected once. The sample has other DNA sequences that encode this CDR3 too. The genes are TRBV7-9 and TRBJ1-2, with 9 bases identical to TRBD1. Germline V gene sequence: CDR1 SEHNR, CDR2 FQNEAQ (reference sequence). Trimming took 2 bases from V and 4 from J; bases not matched to a gene: 5. CDR3 length: 15 residues. CDR3 sequence reads: CASSLSTGGFYGYTF. The CDR3 nucleotides read TGTGCCAGCAGCTTATCGACAGGGGGGTTCTATGGCTACACCTTC.

The V gene is TRBV11-2, the J gene TRBJ2-2; 14 bases match TRBD2. The germline CDR1 and CDR2 sequences are SGHAT and FQNNGV. This CDR3 is 19 amino acids long. With 5 bases clipped from V and 4 bases from J, the junction kept 12 bases outside the gene matches. CDR3 DNA sequence: TGTGCCAGCAGCCCGGGACTAGCGGGAGCAAGGGTTGGCACCGGGGAGCTGTTTTTT. Amino acid sequence: CASSPGLAGARVGTGELFF.

The V call is TRBV11-2, the J call TRBJ2-2; no firm D call. The CDR3 is made up of 14 amino acids. CDR1 is SGHAT and CDR2 is FQNNGV in the germline V gene. V lost 5 bases and J 2 bases, leaving 9 bases between the germline ends. The CDR3: CASSHGPNTGELFF. CDR3 in DNA: TGTGCCAGCAGCCACGGTCCAAACACCGGGGAGCTGTTTTTT.

The genes are TRBV27 and TRBJ1-1; D remains ambiguous. V shed 1 base and J shed 3 bases, with 9 bases lying between them. Per germline, CDR1 MNHEY and CDR2 SMNVEV (reference sequence). The CDR3 loop spans 14 amino acids. The CDR3 DNA follows: TGTGCCAGCAGTTTATGGGAGTCGGACACTGAAGCTTTCTTT. Translated, it gives CASSLWESDTEAFF.

V and J are TRBV7-9 and TRBJ2-2; 7 bases are shared with TRBD1. V was pared by 5 bases and J by 5 bases, with 8 bases of the junction left unmatched. Germline V gene data show CDR1 as SEHNR and CDR2 as FQNEAQ (reference sequence). The CDR3 is made up of 15 amino acids. CDR3: CASSAGDRLTGELFF. DNA for the CDR3: TGTGCCAGCAGCGCCGGGGACAGATTGACCGGGGAGCTGTTTTTT.

The chain is built from TRBV6-1 and TRBJ2-7; D unclear. The CDR3 covers 11 residues. V was clipped by 6 bases and J by 3 bases, with 6 bases between them. The germline CDR1 and CDR2 sequences are MNHNS and SASEGT. CDR3 bases: TGTGCCAGCAGGATTTACTACGAGCAGTACTTC. Translation: CASRIYYEQYF.

This sequence joins TRBV15 and TRBJ1-1; D is unresolved. The V gene's germline CDR1 is LNHNV and CDR2 YYDKDF (reference sequence). This CDR3 region has 14 residues. Trimming pared 0 bases from V and 4 bases from J, leaving 9 bases between. CDR3: CATSRDWISTEAFF. CDR3 bases: TGTGCCACCAGCAGAGATTGGATTTCCACTGAAGCTTTCTTT.

The chain is built from TRBV4-1 and TRBJ1-1, with D possibly matching TRBD1 (5 bases). Trimming took off 6 bases at V and 0 bases at J, with 17 bases between the two ends. This CDR3 comprises 16 residues. Germline V gene data show CDR1 as MGHRA and CDR2 as YSYEKL. The chain's CDR3 is CASRLRDALLNTEAFF. The CDR3 DNA follows: TGCGCCAGCAGACTAAGGGACGCCCTGCTGAACACTGAAGCTTTCTTT.

CDR3 sequence reads: CASSFARGQFTGELFF. In DNA form, the CDR3 reads TGTGCCAGCAGTTTCGCCAGGGGGCAGTTTACCGGGGAGCTGTTTTTT. The gene calls are TRBV27 and TRBJ2-2; 8 nucleotides agree with TRBD1. The CDR3 consists of 16 residues. V trimming: 3 bases; J trimming: 5 bases; junction bases outside the gene matches: 8. The germline V gene encodes CDR1 MNHEY and CDR2 SMNVEV (reference sequence).